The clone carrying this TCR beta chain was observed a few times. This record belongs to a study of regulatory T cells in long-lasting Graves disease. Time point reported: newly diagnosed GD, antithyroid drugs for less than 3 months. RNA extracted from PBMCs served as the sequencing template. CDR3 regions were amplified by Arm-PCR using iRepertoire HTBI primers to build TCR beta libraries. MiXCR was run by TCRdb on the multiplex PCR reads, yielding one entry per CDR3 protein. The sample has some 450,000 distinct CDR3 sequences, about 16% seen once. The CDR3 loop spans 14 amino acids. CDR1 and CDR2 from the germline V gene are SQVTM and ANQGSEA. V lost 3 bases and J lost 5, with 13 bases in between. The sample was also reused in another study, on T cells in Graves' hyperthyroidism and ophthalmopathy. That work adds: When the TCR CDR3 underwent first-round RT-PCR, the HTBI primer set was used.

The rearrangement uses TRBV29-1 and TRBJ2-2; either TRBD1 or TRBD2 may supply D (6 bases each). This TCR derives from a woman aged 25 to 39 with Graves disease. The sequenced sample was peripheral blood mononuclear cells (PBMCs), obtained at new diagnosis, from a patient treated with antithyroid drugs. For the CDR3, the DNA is TGCAGCGTTGAGGGGGGCAGGGGAACCGGGGAGCTGTTTTTT. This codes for CSVEGGRGTGELFF.